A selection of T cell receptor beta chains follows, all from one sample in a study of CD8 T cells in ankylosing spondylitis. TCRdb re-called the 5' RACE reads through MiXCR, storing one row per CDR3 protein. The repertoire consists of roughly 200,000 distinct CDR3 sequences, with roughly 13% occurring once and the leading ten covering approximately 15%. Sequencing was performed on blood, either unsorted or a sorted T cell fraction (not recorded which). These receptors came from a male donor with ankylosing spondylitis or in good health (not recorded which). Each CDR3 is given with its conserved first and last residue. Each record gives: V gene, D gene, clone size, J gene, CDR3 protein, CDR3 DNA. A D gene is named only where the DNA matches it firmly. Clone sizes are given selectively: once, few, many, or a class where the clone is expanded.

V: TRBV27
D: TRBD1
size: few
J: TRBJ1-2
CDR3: CASSSSNRGSLYGYTF
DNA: TGTGCCAGCAGTTCGTCGAACAGGGGATCCCTCTATGGCTACACCTTC

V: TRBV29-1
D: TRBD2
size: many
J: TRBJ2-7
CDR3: CSVEEESRESYEQYF
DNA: TGCAGCGTTGAAGAGGAATCGCGGGAGAGCTACGAGCAGTACTTC

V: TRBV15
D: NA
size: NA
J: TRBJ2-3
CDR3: CATSKIQDTQYF
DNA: TGTGCCACCAGCAAAATACAGGATACGCAGTATTTT

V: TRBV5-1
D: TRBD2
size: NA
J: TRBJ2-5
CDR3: CASSLEASGDGETQYF
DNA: TGCGCCAGCAGCTTGGAGGCTAGCGGGGACGGGGAGACCCAGTACTTC

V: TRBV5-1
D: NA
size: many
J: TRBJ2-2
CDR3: CASSPDSTGELFF
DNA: TGCGCCAGCAGCCCCGATTCCACCGGGGAGCTGTTTTTT

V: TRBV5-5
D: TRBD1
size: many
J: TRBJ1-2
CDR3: CASSYGTGLGGYGYTF
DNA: TGTGCCAGCAGCTACGGGACAGGACTAGGCGGCTATGGCTACACCTTC

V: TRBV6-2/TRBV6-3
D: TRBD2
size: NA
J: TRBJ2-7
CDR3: CASSRGLAGEIPYEQYF
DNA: TGTGCCAGCAGTCGGGGACTAGCGGGAGAGATACCCTACGAGCAGTACTTC

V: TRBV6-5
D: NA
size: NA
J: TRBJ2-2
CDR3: CASMLAANANTGELFF
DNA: TGTGCCAGCATGTTAGCGGCAAACGCGAACACCGGGGAGCTGTTTTTT

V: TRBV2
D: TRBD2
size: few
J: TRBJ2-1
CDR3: CASIWRGRKFF
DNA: TGTGCCAGCATCTGGCGGGGGAGGAAGTTCTTC

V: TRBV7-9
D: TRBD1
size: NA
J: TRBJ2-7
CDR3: CASSLEGGRNEQYF
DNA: TGTGCCAGCAGCTTAGAAGGGGGCCGGAACGAGCAGTACTTC

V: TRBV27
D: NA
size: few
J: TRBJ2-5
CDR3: CASSLFEQGRQETQYF
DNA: TGTGCCAGCAGTTTATTCGAACAGGGGAGGCAAGAGACCCAGTACTTC

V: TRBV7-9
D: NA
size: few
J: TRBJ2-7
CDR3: CASSLELVTDEQYF
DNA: TGTGCCAGCAGCTTAGAGTTAGTTACAGACGAGCAGTACTTC

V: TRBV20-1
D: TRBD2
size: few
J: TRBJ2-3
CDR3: CSARGMERGGTDTQYF
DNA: TGCAGTGCTAGAGGAATGGAGCGGGGGGGCACAGATACGCAGTATTTT

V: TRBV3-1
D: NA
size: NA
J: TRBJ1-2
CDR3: CASSPGLSGYGYTF
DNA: TGTGCCAGCAGCCCAGGACTCTCGGGCTATGGCTACACCTTC

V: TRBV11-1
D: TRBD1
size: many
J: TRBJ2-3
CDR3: CASSLPRDRGYLGGDTQYF
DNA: TGTGCCAGCAGCCTTCCCCGGGACAGGGGGTACCTCGGGGGAGATACGCAGTATTTT

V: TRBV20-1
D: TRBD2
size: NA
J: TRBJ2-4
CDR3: CSAREYPGLAGEKENIQYF
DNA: TGCAGTGCTAGAGAGTACCCGGGACTAGCGGGAGAGAAGGAAAACATTCAGTACTTC

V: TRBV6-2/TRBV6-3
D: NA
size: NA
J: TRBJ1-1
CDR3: CASSYEQNNLMNTEAFF
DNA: TGTGCCAGCAGTTATGAACAGAACAACCTCATGAACACTGAAGCTTTCTTT

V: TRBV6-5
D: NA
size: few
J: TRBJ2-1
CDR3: CASSYKGSSYNEQFF
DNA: TGTGCCAGCAGTTACAAGGGGAGCTCCTACAATGAGCAGTTCTTC

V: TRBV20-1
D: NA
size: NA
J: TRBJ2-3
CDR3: CSARDPSVDTQYF
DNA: TGCAGTGCTAGAGATCCCTCCGTAGATACGCAGTATTTT

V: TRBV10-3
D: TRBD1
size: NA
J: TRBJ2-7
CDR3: CATGTGGPYEQYF
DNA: TGTGCCACCGGGACAGGGGGACCCTACGAGCAGTACTTC

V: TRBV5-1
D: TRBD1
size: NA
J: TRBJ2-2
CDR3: CASSKGAVTGELFF
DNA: TGCGCCAGCAGCAAGGGGGCGGTCACCGGGGAGCTGTTTTTT

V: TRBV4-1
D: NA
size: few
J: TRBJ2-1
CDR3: CASSQGIVNEQFF
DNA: TGCGCCAGCAGCCAAGGTATCGTCAATGAGCAGTTCTTC

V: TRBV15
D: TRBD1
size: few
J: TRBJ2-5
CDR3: CATSKQGIETQYF
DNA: TGTGCCACCAGCAAACAGGGGATAGAGACCCAGTACTTC

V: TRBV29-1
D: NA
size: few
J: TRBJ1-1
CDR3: CSGLDTEAFF
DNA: TGCAGCGGGTTGGACACTGAAGCTTTCTTT

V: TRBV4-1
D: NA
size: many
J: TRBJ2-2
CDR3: CASSQGGLGVAGELFF
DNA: TGCGCCAGCAGCCAGGGCGGGTTGGGGGTAGCCGGGGAGCTGTTTTTT

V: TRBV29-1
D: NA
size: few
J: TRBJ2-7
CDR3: CSVEGPQGNNNEQYF
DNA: TGCAGCGTTGAAGGGCCCCAGGGAAACAACAACGAGCAGTACTTC

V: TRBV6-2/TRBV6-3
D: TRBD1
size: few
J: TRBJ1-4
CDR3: CASRRTGAPNEKLFF
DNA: TGTGCCAGCAGACGGACAGGGGCGCCTAATGAAAAACTGTTTTTT

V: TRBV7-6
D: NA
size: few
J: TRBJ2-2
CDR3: CASSPVWGNSLTGELFF
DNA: TGTGCCAGCAGCCCTGTTTGGGGAAATAGTCTAACCGGGGAGCTGTTTTTT

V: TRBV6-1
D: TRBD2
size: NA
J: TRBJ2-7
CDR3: CASSEAQPGLAGGYEQYF
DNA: TGTGCCAGCAGTGAAGCGCAACCCGGACTAGCGGGAGGGTACGAGCAGTACTTC

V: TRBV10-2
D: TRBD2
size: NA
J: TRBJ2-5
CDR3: CASWGGETQYF
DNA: TGCGCCAGCTGGGGGGGGGAGACCCAGTACTTC

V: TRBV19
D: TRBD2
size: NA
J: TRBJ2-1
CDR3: CATSGTTDYNEQFF
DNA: TGTGCCACCTCCGGGACTACTGACTACAATGAGCAGTTCTTC

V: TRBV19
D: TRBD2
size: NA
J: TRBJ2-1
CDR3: CASSIEEGGPYNEQFF
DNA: TGTGCCAGTAGTATAGAAGAGGGAGGGCCTTACAATGAGCAGTTCTTC

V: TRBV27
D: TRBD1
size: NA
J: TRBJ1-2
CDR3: CASSPHRTGPYGYTF
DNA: TGTGCCAGCAGTCCCCACCGGACAGGGCCCTATGGCTACACCTTC

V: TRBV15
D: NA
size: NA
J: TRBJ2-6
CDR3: CATSPAMLGYGANVLTF
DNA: TGTGCCACCAGCCCCGCTATGCTGGGTTATGGTGCCAACGTCCTGACTTTC